This T cell receptor beta chain was retrieved from a study of CD8 T cells in Susac syndrome. Random hexamers primed reverse transcription of about 0.45 to 1 ug RNA. One entry per CDR3 protein results from TCRdb running MiXCR on the immunoSEQ multiplex PCR reads. The profile shows 150,000 to 200,000 distinct CDR3 sequences, approximately 95% of them singletons. V was trimmed by 5 bases and J by 4 bases, leaving 17 bases between them. This CDR3 has 15 amino acids. Looked up from germline, CDR1 is MDHEN and CDR2 is SYDVKM. The sequence was obtained from a human donor with multiple sclerosis. The V gene is TRBV28, the J gene TRBJ2-5; no clear D. Sequenced material: CD8+ T cells from PBMCs. Here the CDR3 reads CASSPLSASRETQYF. In DNA form, the CDR3 reads TGTGCCAGCAGTCCCCTCTCGGCCTCCCGAGAGACCCAGTACTTC.